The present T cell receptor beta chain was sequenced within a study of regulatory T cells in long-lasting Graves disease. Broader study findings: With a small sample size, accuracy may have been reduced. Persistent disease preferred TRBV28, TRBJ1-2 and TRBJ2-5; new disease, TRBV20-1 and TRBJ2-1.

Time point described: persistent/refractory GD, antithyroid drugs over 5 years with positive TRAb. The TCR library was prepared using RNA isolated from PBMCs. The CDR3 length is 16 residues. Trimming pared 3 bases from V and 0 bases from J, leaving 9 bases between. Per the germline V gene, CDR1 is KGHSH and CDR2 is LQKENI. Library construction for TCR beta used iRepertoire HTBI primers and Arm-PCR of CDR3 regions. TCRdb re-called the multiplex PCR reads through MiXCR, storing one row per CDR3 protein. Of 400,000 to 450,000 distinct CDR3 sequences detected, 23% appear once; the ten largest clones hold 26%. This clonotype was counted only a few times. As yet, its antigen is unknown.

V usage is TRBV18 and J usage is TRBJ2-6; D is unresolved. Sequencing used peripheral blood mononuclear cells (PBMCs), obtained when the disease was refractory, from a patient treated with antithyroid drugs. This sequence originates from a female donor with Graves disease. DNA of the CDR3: TGTGCCAGCTCACCGGCCAGCTCCTCTGGGGCCAACGTCCTGACTTTC. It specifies CASSPASSSGANVLTF.